A single sample gave rise to the 26 T cell receptor beta chains below, sequenced in a study of T-cell memory formation after mild COVID-19. TCRdb re-analysed the 5' RACE reads in MiXCR, keeping a single row per CDR3 protein. Of some 300,000 distinct CDR3 sequences in the sample, more than 20% were seen once. The sample consisted of PBMCs or a T cell subset sorted from them (not recorded which). These receptors all stem from a man between 18 and 29 years old who had mild COVID-19 (a few samples of this study predate the infection). Cell type and time point are not known.

This clonotype was found a few times. The CDR3, as DNA: TGTGCCAGCAGTGTGACAGGGTTGACCGGGGAGCTGTTTTTT. Protein sequence: CASSVTGLTGELFF. The rearrangement joins TRBV6-2 or TRBV6-3 to TRBJ2-2, with 7 bases aligning to TRBD1. The ends lost 5 bases at V and 5 bases at J; junction bases unmatched: 5. Germline values: CDR1 MNHEY, CDR2 SVGEGT. The CDR3 is 14 residues long.

This chain uses TRBV7-2 with TRBJ2-7; D possibly corresponds to TRBD2 (6 bases). The CDR3 consists of 13 residues. CDR1 and CDR2 (germline): SGHTA, FQGNSA. Between the trimmed V and J ends, which lost 6 bases and 5 bases, there was a span of 14 bases. The CDR3 loop reads CASSSLAGNEQYV. CDR3 nucleotides: TGTGCCAGCAGTTCCCTGGCGGGGAACGAGCAGTACGTC.

This chain links TRBV20-1 with TRBJ1-1, with a possible D match to TRBD1 (5 bases). This CDR3 has 15 residues. The ends were cut back, 4 bases at V and 4 bases at J, with 19 bases in the middle. Per the germline V gene, CDR1 is DFQATT and CDR2 is SNEGSKA (reference sequence). This CDR3 reads CSAKGGASFGTEAFF. CDR3 bases: TGCAGTGCTAAGGGTGGGGCATCGTTCGGCACTGAAGCTTTCTTT.

This clonotype was seen a few times. This chain links TRBV24-1 with TRBJ2-6; tentatively, D is TRBD2 (6 bases). Per the germline V gene, CDR1 is KGHDR and CDR2 is SFDVKD. CDR3 length: 14 amino acids. The V end was cut by 9 bases, the J end by 0 bases, with 8 bases between. This chain's CDR3 is CATGRSSGANVLTF. The CDR3 DNA sequence: TGTGCCACCGGGAGGAGCTCTGGGGCCAACGTCCTGACTTTC.

The chain couples TRBV12-3 or TRBV12-4 to TRBJ1-3, with D unresolved. V gave up 5 bases and J gave up 3 bases, with 20 bases separating them. The length of the CDR3 is 17 residues. The CDR3 coding sequence is TGTGCCAGCAGTCAAACCGGACGCGGGTGGGATGGAAACACCATATATTTT. Encoded protein: CASSQTGRGWDGNTIYF.

This clonotype was counted between two and nine times. The chain links TRBV5-1 to TRBJ1-1; D is undetermined. Trimming took 0 bases from V and 4 from J, leaving 13 bases between them. The CDR3 totals 15 residues. Germline V lookup: CDR1 SGHRS, CDR2 YFSETQ. The CDR3 is CASSLEAGRGTEAFF. For the CDR3, the DNA is TGCGCCAGCAGCTTGGAGGCGGGGAGAGGCACTGAAGCTTTCTTT. The full variable domain, in which reference TRBV5-1 and TRBJ1-1 provide the parts outside the CDR3, is KAGVTQTPRYLIKTRGQQVTLSCSPISGHRSVSWYQQTPGQGLQFLFEYFSETQRNKGNFPGRFSGRQFSNSRSEMNVSTLELGDSALYLCASSLEAGRGTEAFFGQGTRLTVV.

The V call is TRBV6-2 or TRBV6-3, the J call TRBJ2-2; D gene uncertain. V was clipped by 6 bases and J by 0 bases, with 8 bases between them. This CDR3 is 14 amino acids long. The germline CDR1 and CDR2 sequences are MNHEY and SVGEGT. This CDR3 reads CASRADSNTGELFF. CDR3 sequence (DNA): TGTGCCAGCAGGGCCGATTCGAACACCGGGGAGCTGTTTTTT.

A few counts support this clonotype. V usage is TRBV12-3 or TRBV12-4 and J usage is TRBJ2-2; weak D call: TRBD2 (5 bases). Trimming shortened V by 5 bases and J by 2 bases, and 12 bases separated the two germline ends. The CDR3 runs 15 residues. CDR3 residues: CASSPRELNTGELFF. For the CDR3, the DNA is TGTGCCAGCAGTCCGAGGGAACTTAACACCGGGGAGCTGTTTTTT.

The rearrangement links TRBV7-2 to TRBJ1-2; D perhaps matches TRBD1 (6 bases). Germline V gives CDR1 SGHTA, CDR2 FQGNSA. V gave up 4 bases and J gave up 6 bases, with 12 bases separating them. The CDR3 totals 13 residues. Written as DNA, the CDR3 is TGTGCCAGCAGCTGGAAGGCAGGGGATGGCTACACCTTC. Encoded protein: CASSWKAGDGYTF.

V usage is TRBV28 and J usage is TRBJ1-3; tentative D call: TRBD1 (6 bases). Trimming removed 4 bases at V and 0 bases at J, with 16 bases between. Germline lookup yields CDR1 MDHEN and CDR2 SYDVKM. The CDR3 is made up of 17 amino acids. For the CDR3, the DNA is TGTGCCAGCAGTTGGTACAGGGTACGCGGCTCTGGAAACACCATATATTTT. It yields the protein CASSWYRVRGSGNTIYF.

This clonotype was seen more than once but under ten times. The J gene is TRBJ2-1, the V gene TRBV5-1; weak D call: TRBD2 (7 bases). CDR3 length: 19 amino acids. Looked up from germline, CDR1 is SGHRS and CDR2 is YFSETQ. With 4 bases removed from V and 6 bases from J, the gap between germline ends came to 29 bases. CDR3 nucleotide sequence: TGCGCCAGCAGCCGCGGTCCGGGGGGCCATACTGGTTTGGGCAATGAGCAGTTCTTC. It specifies CASSRGPGGHTGLGNEQFF.

This clonotype appeared a few times. The V and J genes are TRBV6-1 and TRBJ2-3; D is tentatively TRBD1 or TRBD2 (5 bases each). Germline CDR1 MNHNS, CDR2 SASEGT. The CDR3 is 13 amino acids. Trimming removed 8 bases at V and 4 bases at J, with 13 bases between. The DNA of the CDR3 is TGTGCCAGCTGCTCTAGAGGGGCAGATACGCAGTATTTT. It yields the protein CASCSRGADTQYF.

The chain has TRBV24-1 and TRBJ1-1; 11 bases fit TRBD1. CDR3 length equals 15 residues. Germline CDR1 KGHDR, CDR2 SFDVKD. V lost 8 bases to trimming and J lost 3 bases; unmatched junction nucleotides: 7. In nucleotides, the CDR3 is TGTGCCACCATGCGGACAGGGGGCTACGACACTGAAGCTTTCTTT. Translating gives CATMRTGGYDTEAFF.

The chain carries TRBV28 and TRBJ1-4; TRBD1 agrees at 11 bases. Germline trimming cut 8 bases from V and 7 bases from J; bases unmatched to any gene: 3. This CDR3 has 13 residues. The V gene's germline CDR1 is MDHEN and CDR2 SYDVKM. DNA of the CDR3: TGTGCCAGCGGGACAGGGGGGATTGAAAAACTGTTTTTT. Translation: CASGTGGIEKLFF.

The table lists this clonotype with many counts. V and J are TRBV5-1 and TRBJ2-1; 9 bases are a match to TRBD2. V gave up 3 bases and J gave up 5 bases; unmatched junction bases: 6. There are 15 residues in the CDR3. The germline V gene encodes CDR1 SGHRS and CDR2 YFSETQ. In nucleotides, the CDR3 is TGCGCCAGCAGCTCCGGCGGGGGGGCTCACAATGAGCAGTTCTTC. Translated: CASSSGGGAHNEQFF.

The chain joins TRBV7-3 to TRBJ2-2; no reliable D call. CDR3 length: 14 amino acids. The V gene lost 5 bases and the J gene lost 4 bases, with 11 bases spanning the gap. Germline CDR1 reads SGHTA; CDR2 reads FQGTGA. Here the CDR3 DNA reads TGTGCCAGCAGCCCCTGTTTTGGCACCGGGGAGCTGTTTTTT. Its translation: CASSPCFGTGELFF.

J is TRBJ2-2 and V is TRBV19; 8 positions match TRBD2. From germline, CDR1 is LNHDA and CDR2 SQIVND (reference sequence). The CDR3 spans 15 residues. Trimming cost V 1 base and J 4 bases; bases outside gene matches: 2. Here the CDR3 reads CASSIVGGVTGELFF. The CDR3 coding sequence is TGTGCCAGTAGTATAGTCGGGGGGGTCACCGGGGAGCTGTTTTTT.

This chain links TRBV5-1 with TRBJ2-7, with D tentatively TRBD1 (6 bases). CDR3 length equals 14 residues. Germline V gives CDR1 SGHRS, CDR2 YFSETQ. Trimming took off 0 bases at V and 5 bases at J, with 12 bases between the two ends. The CDR3 sequence is CASSLEGDVDEQYF. CDR3 in DNA: TGCGCCAGCAGCTTGGAGGGGGACGTGGACGAGCAGTACTTC.

This clonotype was seen only once. At one of its ends the junction is not consistent with the germline gene, which may arise from a read error. V is TRBV4-1 and J is TRBJ1-6; D unresolved. Germline CDR1 is MGHRA and CDR2 is YSYEKL. The CDR3 sequence is 15 residues long. CDR3 nucleotides: TGCGCCAGCAGCCAAGGTCTCGGGGTGAGGTCACCCCTCAACTTT. It translates to CASSQGLGVRSPLNF.

The rearrangement links TRBV3-1 to TRBJ2-5, with D tentatively TRBD1 (7 bases). The CDR3 totals 16 residues. Germline V gives CDR1 LGHDT, CDR2 YNNKEL (reference sequence). The germline V and J ends were trimmed by 4 bases and 5 bases, with 20 bases remaining between them. The CDR3 here is CASSRLQGRLRETQYF. The CDR3 DNA reads as TGTGCCAGCAGCCGCCTACAGGGGAGGCTTAGGGAGACCCAGTACTTC.

The V call is TRBV29-1, the J call TRBJ2-3; weak D call: TRBD1 (6 bases). Germline V gene lookup returns CDR1 SQVTM and CDR2 ANQGSEA. The CDR3 extends over 15 amino acids. V shed 6 bases and J shed 5 bases, with 21 bases lying between them. CDR3 DNA sequence: TGCAGCGTGTCCTACCGGGACACCTTAATAGATACGCAGTATTTT. It translates to CSVSYRDTLIDTQYF.

This clonotype was seen a handful of times. The gene calls are TRBV6-4 and TRBJ1-5, with D possibly being TRBD1 (5 bases). There are 13 residues in the CDR3. From germline, CDR1 is MRHNA and CDR2 SNTAGT. Trimming cost V 7 bases and J 5 bases, with 12 bases left between them. As DNA, the CDR3 is TGTGCCAGCAATTGGACACCCTATCAGCCCCAGCATTTT. This translates into CASNWTPYQPQHF.

In this sample, this clonotype turned up a few times. The V and J genes are TRBV5-1 and TRBJ2-5, with D tentatively TRBD1 (6 bases). The CDR3 contains 13 residues. Trimming pared 6 bases from V and 0 bases from J, leaving 9 bases between. The germline V gene has CDR1 SGHRS and CDR2 YFSETQ. The CDR3 nucleotides read TGCGCCAGCACAAGGGGGTACCAAGAGACCCAGTACTTC. Translating it yields CASTRGYQETQYF.

This clonotype came up a few times. The chain is built from TRBV6-6 and TRBJ2-5, with D uncertain. The CDR3 covers 12 residues. Germline V gene data show CDR1 as MNHNY and CDR2 as SVGAGI (reference sequence). Trimming pared 7 bases from V and 5 bases from J, leaving 11 bases between. The CDR3 is CASISQEETQYF. For the CDR3, the DNA is TGTGCCAGCATCTCCCAGGAGGAGACCCAGTACTTC.

There are a few counts of this clonotype. The V gene is TRBV6-5, the J gene TRBJ1-4, with unresolved D. Trimming took 2 bases from V and 7 from J, leaving 14 bases between them. There are 15 residues in the CDR3. Germline V gene lookup returns CDR1 MNHEY and CDR2 SVGAGI. The CDR3 sequence is CASSYTSRGFEKLFF. Here the CDR3 DNA reads TGTGCCAGCAGTTACACTTCTCGCGGTTTTGAAAAACTGTTTTTT.

This clonotype has only a few counts. The chain uses TRBV2 and TRBJ2-4; the D is unclear. The CDR3 length is 15 residues. V lost 3 bases to trimming and J lost 8 bases, with 17 bases between them. From germline, CDR1 is SNHLY and CDR2 FYNNEI. Here the CDR3 reads CASSDRTAFGDIQYF. The CDR3 DNA reads TGTGCCAGCAGTGACCGAACAGCGTTTGGGGACATTCAGTACTTC.